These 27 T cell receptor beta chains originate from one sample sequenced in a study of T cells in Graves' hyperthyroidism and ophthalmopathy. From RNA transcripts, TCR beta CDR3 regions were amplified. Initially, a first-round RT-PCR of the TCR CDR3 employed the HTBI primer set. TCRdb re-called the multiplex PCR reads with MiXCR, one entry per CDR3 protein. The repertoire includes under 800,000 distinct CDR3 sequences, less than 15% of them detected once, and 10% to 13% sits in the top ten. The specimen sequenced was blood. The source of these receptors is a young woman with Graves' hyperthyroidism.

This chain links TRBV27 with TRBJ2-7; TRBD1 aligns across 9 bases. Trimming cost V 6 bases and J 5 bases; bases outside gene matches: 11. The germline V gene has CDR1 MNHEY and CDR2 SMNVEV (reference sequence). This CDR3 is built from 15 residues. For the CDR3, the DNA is TGTGCCAGCAGGAGTCCCGGGACAGGGCTCAACGAGCAGTACTTC. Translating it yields CASRSPGTGLNEQYF.

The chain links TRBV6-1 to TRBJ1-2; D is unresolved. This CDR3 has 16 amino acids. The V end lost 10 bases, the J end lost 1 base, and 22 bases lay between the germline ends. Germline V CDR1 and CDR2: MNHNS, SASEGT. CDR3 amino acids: CATWNEGPRFNYGYTF. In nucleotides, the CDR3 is TGTGCCACCTGGAATGAAGGGCCCAGATTTAACTATGGCTACACCTTC.

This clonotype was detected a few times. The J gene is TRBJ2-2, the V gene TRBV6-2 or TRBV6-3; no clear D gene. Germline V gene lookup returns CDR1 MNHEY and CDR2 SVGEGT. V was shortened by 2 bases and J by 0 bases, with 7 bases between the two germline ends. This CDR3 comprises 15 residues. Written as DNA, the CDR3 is TGTGCCAGCAGTTACAAACACCCGAACACCGGGGAGCTGTTTTTT. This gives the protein CASSYKHPNTGELFF.

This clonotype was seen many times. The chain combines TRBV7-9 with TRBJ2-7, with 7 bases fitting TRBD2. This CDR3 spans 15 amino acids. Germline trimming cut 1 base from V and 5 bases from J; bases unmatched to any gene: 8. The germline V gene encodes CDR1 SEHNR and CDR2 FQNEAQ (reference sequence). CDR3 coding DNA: TGTGCCAGCAGCTTAGGTTCATCGGGAGGAAACGAGCAGTACTTC. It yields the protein CASSLGSSGGNEQYF.

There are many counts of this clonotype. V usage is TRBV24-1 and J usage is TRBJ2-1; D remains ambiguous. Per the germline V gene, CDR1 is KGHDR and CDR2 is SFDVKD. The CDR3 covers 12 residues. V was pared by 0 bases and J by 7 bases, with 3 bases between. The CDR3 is CATSDLMNEQFF. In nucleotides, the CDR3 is TGTGCCACCAGTGATTTGATGAATGAGCAGTTCTTC.

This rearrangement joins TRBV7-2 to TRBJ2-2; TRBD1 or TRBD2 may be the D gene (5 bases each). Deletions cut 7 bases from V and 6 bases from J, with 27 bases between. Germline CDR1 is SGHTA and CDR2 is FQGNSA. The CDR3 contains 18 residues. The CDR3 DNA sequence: TGTGCCAGCAACACCCTTTCGTGGGACCGAGGAGAACCCGGGGAGCTGTTTTTT. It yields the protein CASNTLSWDRGEPGELFF.

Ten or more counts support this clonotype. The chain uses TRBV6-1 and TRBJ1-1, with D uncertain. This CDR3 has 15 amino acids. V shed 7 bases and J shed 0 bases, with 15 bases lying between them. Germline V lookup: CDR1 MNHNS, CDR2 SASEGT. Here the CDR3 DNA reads TGTGCCAGCATCCCGTCGGGGTTTATGAACACTGAAGCTTTCTTT. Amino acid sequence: CASIPSGFMNTEAFF.

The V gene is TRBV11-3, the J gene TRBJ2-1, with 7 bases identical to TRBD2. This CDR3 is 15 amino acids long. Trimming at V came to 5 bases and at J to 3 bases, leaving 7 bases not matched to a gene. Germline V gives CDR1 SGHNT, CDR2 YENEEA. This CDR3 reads CASSPELAFYNEQFF. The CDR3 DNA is TGTGCCAGCAGCCCGGAACTAGCGTTCTACAATGAGCAGTTCTTC.

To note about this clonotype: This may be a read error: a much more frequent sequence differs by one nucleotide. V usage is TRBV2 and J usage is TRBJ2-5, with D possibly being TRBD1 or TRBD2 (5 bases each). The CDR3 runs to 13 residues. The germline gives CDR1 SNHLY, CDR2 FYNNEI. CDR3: CAGRDRGWETQYF. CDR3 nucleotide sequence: TGTGCCGGCAGGGATCGGGGTTGGGAGACCCAGTACTTC.

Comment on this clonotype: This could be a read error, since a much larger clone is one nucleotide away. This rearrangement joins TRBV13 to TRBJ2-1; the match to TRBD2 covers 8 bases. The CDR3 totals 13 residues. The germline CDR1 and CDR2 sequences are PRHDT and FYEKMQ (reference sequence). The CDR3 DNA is TGTACCAGTCCGGGACTAGGTCACAATGAGCAGTTCTTC. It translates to CTSPGLGHNEQFF. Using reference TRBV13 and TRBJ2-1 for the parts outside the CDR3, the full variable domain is AAGVIQSPRHLIKEKRETATLKCYPIPRHDTVYWYQQGPGQDPQFLISFYEKMQSDKGSIPDRFSAQQFSDYHSELNMSSLELGDSALYFCTSPGLGHNEQFFGPGTRLTVL.

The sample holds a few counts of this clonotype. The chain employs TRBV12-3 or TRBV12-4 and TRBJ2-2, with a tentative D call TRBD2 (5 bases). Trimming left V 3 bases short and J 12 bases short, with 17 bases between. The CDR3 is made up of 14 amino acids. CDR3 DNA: TGTGCCAGCAGTTTGGGGATTTCACCGGGGAAGCTGTTTTTT. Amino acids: CASSLGISPGKLFF.

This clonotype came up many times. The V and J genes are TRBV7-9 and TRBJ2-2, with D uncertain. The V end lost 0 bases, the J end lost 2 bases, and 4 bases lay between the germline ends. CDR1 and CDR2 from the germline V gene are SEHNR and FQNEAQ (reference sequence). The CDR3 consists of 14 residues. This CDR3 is CASSLAPNTGELFF. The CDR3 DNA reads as TGTGCCAGCAGCTTAGCGCCTAACACCGGGGAGCTGTTTTTT.

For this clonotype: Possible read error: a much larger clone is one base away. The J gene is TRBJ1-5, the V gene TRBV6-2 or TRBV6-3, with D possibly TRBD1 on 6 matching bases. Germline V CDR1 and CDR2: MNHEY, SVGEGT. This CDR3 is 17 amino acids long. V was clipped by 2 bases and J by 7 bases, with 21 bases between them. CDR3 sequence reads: CASSYPPSGGSGQPQHF. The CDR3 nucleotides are TGTGCCAGCAGTTACCCGCCCAGCGGGGGCTCAGGACAGCCCCAGCATTTT.

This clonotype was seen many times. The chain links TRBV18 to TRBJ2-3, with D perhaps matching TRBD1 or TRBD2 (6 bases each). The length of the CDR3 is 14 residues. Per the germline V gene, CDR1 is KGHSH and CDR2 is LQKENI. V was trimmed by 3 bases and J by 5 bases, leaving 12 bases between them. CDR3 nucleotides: TGTGCCAGCTCACCTCTTGGGGGGCGAGATACGCAGTATTTT. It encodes CASSPLGGRDTQYF.

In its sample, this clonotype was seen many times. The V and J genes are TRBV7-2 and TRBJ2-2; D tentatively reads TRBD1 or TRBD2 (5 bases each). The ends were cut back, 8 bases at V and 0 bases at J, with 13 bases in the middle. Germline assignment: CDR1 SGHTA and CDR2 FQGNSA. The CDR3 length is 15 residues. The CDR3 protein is CASPGPGPNTGELFF. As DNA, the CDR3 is TGTGCCAGCCCGGGACCGGGGCCGAACACCGGGGAGCTGTTTTTT.

The DNA for the CDR3 is TGTGCCAGCAGGAAAGGGGGCCCAGAAGCTTTCTTT. Translating gives CASRKGGPEAFF. The rearrangement uses TRBV12-3 or TRBV12-4 and TRBJ1-1, with 7 bases matching TRBD1. The CDR3 has 12 residues. Germline trimming cut 6 bases from V and 8 bases from J; bases unmatched to any gene: 6.

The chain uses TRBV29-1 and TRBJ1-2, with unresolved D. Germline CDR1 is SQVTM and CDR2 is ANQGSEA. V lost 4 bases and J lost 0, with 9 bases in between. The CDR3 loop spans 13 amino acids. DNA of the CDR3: TGCAGCGTTGTAGATGTGGCTAACTATGGCTACACCTTC. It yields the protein CSVVDVANYGYTF. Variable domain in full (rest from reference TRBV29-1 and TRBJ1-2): SAVISQKPSRDICQRGTSLTIQCQVDSQVTMMFWYRQQPGQSLTLIATANQGSEATYESGFVIDKFPISRPNLTFSTLTVSNMSPEDSSIYLCSVVDVANYGYTFGSGTRLTVV.

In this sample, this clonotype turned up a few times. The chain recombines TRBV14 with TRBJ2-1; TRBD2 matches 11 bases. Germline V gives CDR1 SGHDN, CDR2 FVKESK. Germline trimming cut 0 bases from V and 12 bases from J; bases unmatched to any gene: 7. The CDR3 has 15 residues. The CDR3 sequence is CASSQEVAGGPGQFF. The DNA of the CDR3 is TGTGCCAGCAGCCAAGAGGTAGCGGGAGGGCCGGGGCAGTTCTTC.

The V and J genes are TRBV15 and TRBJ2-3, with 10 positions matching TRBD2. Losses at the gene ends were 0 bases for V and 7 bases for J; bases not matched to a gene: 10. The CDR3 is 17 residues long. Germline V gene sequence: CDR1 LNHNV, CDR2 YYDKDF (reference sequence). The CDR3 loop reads CATSRDPTSGPQNTQYF. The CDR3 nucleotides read TGTGCCACCAGCAGAGATCCGACTAGCGGGCCCCAGAATACGCAGTATTTT.

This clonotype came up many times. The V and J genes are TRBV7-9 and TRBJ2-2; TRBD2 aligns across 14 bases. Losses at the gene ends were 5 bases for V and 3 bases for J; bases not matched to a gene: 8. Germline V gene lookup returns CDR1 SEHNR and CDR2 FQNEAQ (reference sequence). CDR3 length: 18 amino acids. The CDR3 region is CASSPGLAGVADTGELFF. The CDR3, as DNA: TGTGCCAGCAGCCCGGGACTAGCGGGAGTGGCGGACACCGGGGAGCTGTTTTTT.

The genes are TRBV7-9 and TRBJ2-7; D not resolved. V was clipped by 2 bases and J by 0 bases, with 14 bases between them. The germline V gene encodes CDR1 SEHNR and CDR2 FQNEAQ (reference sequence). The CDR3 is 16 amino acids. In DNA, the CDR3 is TGTGCCAGCAGCTTAACCGGCAGGTCTAGCTCCTACGAGCAGTACTTC. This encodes CASSLTGRSSSYEQYF.

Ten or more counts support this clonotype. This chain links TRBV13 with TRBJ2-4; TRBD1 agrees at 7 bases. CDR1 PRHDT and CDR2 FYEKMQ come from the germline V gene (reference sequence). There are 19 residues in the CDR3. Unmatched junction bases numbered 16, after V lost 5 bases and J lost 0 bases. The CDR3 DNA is TGTGCCAGCAGCGTGACCTTGGGACAGACCAGCGCAGCCAAAAACATTCAGTACTTC. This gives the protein CASSVTLGQTSAAKNIQYF.

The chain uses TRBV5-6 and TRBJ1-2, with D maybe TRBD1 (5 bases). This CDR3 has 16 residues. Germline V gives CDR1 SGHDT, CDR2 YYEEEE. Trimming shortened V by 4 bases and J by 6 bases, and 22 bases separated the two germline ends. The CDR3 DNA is TGTGCCAGCAGCCCGGCCGGGACGGCGAACCTCAATGGCTACACCTTC. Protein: CASSPAGTANLNGYTF.

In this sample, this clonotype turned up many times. For the CDR3, the DNA is TGTGCCAGTTCTCCCCCGGCCTCCGGGAATGAGCAGTTCTTC. This sequence encodes CASSPPASGNEQFF. V usage is TRBV6-2 or TRBV6-3 and J usage is TRBJ2-1; no reliable D call. The CDR3 is made up of 14 amino acids. CDR1 MNHEY and CDR2 SVGEGT come from the germline V gene. V lost 9 bases and J lost 7, with 19 bases in between.

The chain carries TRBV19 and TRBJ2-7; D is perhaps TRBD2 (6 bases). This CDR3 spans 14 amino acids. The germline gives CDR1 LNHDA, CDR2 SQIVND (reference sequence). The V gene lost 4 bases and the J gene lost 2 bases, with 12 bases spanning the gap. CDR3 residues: CASSSASVAYEQYF. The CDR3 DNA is TGTGCCAGTAGTAGCGCTAGCGTAGCCTACGAGCAGTACTTC.

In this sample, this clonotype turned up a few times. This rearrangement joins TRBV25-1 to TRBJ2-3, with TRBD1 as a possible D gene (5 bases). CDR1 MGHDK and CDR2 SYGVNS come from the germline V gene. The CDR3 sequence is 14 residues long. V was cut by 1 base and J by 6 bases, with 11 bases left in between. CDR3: CASSESYRTDTQYF. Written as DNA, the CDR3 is TGTGCCAGCAGTGAATCGTACAGGACGGATACGCAGTATTTT.

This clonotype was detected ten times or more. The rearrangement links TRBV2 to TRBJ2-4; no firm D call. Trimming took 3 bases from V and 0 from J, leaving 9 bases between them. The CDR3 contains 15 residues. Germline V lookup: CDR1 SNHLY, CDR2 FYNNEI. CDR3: CASSESEIAKNIQYF. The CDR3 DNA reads TGTGCCAGCAGTGAGAGTGAGATAGCCAAAAACATTCAGTACTTC.